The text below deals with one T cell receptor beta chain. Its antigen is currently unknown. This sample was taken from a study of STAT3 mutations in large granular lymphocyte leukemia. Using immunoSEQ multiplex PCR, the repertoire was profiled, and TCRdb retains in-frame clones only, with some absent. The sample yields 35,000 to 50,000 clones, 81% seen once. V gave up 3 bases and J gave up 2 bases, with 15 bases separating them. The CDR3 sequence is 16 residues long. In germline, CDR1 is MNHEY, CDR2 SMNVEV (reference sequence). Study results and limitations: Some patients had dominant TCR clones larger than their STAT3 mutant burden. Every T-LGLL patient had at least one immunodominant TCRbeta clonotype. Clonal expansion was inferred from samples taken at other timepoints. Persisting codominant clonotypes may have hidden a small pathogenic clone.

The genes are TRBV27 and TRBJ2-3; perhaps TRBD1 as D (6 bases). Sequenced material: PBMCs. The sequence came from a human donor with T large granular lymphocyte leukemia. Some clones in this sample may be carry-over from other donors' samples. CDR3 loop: CASSFTGTAHTDTQYF. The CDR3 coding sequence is TGTGCCAGCAGTTTTACAGGGACGGCTCACACAGATACGCAGTATTTT.